This TCR beta chain was profiled in a study of OX40 agonist ivuxolimab in advanced cancers. Turning to the study itself: Patients received intravenous ivuxolimab every 2 weeks at 0.01 to 10 mg/kg. Patients treated during dose escalation were battling hepatocellular carcinoma, melanoma, renal cell or head and neck cancer. Checkpoint inhibitors had been given previously to 35% to 50% of patients. Study outcomes and limitations: Fewer expanded clones were found on average in CD4+ than in CD8+ T cells.

The assay was immunoSEQ multiplex PCR, and TCRdb's table has in-frame clones only and misses some. The table lists roughly 80,000 clones, about 93% of them singletons, with roughly an eighth in the top ten. The germline V gene encodes CDR1 MNHNY and CDR2 SVGAGI (reference sequence). This CDR3 is 13 amino acids long. Trimming took 0 bases from V and 4 from J, leaving 4 bases between them. In its sample, this clone was seen once. What it binds is not known. This receptor was taken from an adult with an advanced solid tumor such as melanoma, head and neck, liver or kidney cancer. The chain has TRBV6-6 and TRBJ2-1; D not certain. The input for sequencing was CD4+ or CD8+ T cells sorted from blood, taken in a trial of the OX40 agonist ivuxolimab. This chain's CDR3 is CASSYSEYNEQFF. CDR3 nucleotides: TGTGCCAGCAGTTACTCCGAATACAATGAGCAGTTCTTC.